The clone carrying this T cell receptor (beta chain) has just one count. No antigen is known for it. The junction does not match germline at one end; this may be a read error. Each diagnosis drew on symptoms, thyroxine, TRAb, thyroid ultrasound and orbital computed tomography findings. RNA transcripts gave rise to amplified TCR beta CDR3 regions. The HTBI primer set drove a first-round RT-PCR of the TCR CDR3. MiXCR, applied by TCRdb to the multiplex PCR reads, yields one record per CDR3 protein. In the table there are 560,000 or so distinct CDR3 sequences, 20% of which are singletons. This entry belongs to a study of T cells in Graves' hyperthyroidism and ophthalmopathy. Findings and limits, study-wide: Most clonotypes expanded in the thyroid (above 0.001) were also present in blood.

CDR1 is SGHRS, CDR2 YFSETQ, per germline. The CDR3 runs to 16 residues. The rearrangement joins TRBV5-1 to TRBJ1-3, with 8 bases lining up with TRBD1. This TCR was recovered from a man between 35 and 55 years old with Graves' ophthalmopathy. Sequenced material: blood. The CDR3 region is CAGSLGTGGSGNTIYF. The CDR3 DNA is TGCGCCGGCAGCTTGGGGACAGGCGGCTCTGGAAACACCATATATTTT. The entire variable domain, with the rest obtained from reference TRBV5-1 and TRBJ1-3, is as follows: KAGVTQTPRYLIKTRGQQVTLSCSPISGHRSVSWYQQTPGQGLQFLFEYFSETQRNKGNFPGRFSGRQFSNSRSEMNVSTLELGDSALYLCAGSLGTGGSGNTIYFGEGSWLTVV.